This T cell receptor beta chain appears in the sequencing data of a study of response to subunit inactivated influenza vaccine. This clonotype showed up many times. Its antigen is still unknown. From germline, CDR1 is KGHSH and CDR2 LQKENI. The CDR3 totals 14 residues. Unmatched junction bases numbered 2, after V lost 3 bases and J lost 7 bases. TCRdb re-derived calls from the RT-PCR reads in MiXCR, one entry per CDR3 protein. The sample records 550,000 to 800,000 distinct CDR3 sequences, approximately 15% being singletons. Study observations and caveats: Only a handful of new T cells, the authors suggested, are recruited with each seasonal influenza vaccination.

The source was PBMCs from blood, collected around two weeks before vaccination. V and J are TRBV18 and TRBJ2-7, with 14 bases fitting TRBD2. The receptor was isolated from a man aged 50 or older who received an inactivated influenza vaccine. CDR3: CASSPTSGRGEQYF. The CDR3 DNA follows: TGTGCCAGCTCACCGACTAGCGGGAGGGGTGAGCAGTACTTC.